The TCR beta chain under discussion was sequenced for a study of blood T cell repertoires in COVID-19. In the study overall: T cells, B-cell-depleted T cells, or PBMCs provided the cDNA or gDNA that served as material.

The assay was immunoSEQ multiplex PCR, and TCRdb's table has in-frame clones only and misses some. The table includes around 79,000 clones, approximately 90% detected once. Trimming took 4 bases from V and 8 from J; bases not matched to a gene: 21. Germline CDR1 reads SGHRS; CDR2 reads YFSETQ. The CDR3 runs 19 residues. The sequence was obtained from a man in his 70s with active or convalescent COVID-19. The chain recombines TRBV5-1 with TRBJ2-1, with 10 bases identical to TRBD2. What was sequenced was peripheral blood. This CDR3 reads CASSPGLAATRVRIDEQFF. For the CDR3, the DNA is TGCGCCAGCAGCCCCGGACTAGCGGCGACTCGGGTAAGGATCGATGAGCAGTTCTTC.